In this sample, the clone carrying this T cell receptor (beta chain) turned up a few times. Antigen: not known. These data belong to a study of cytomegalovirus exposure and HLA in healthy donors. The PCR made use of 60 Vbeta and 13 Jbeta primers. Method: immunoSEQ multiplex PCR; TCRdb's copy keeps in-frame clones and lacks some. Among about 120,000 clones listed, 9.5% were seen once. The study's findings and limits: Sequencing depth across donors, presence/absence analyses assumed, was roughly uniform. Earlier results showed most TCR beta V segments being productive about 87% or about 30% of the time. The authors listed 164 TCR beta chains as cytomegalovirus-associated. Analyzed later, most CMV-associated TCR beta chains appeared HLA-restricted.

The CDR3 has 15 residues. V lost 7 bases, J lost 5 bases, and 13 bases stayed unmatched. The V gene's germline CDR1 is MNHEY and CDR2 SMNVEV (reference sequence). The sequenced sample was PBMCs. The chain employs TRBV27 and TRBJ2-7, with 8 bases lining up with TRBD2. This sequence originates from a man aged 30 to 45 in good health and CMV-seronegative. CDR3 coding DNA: TGTGCCAGCACTCCCTTGCCAGCGGGAGTTCACGAGCAGTACTTC. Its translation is CASTPLPAGVHEQYF.